Sequencing of this T cell receptor (beta chain) was carried out in a study of T cell clonotyping in hematopoietic cell transplantation (dated by TCRdb to about 2021). Study-wide context: Pretransplant samples from recipients were collected after cytoreduction. A total of 120 to 150 blood samples were gathered in the study from approximately 32 consecutive transplant recipients along with their related donors. Patients were recruited between September 2015 and January 2017 and followed until September 2020 or death.

Study-level results and caveats: Only a small fraction of recipient repertoires overlapped donor repertoires, with over 95% appearing de novo at the given depth. After transplant, TCR diversity in recipients dropped, and pathologically expanded clonotypes increased progressively from day 30 to day 180. The sample size was limited, and CD4 and CD8 repertoire contributions could not be separated because cells were not sorted. Inverse Simpson Index values from donors and from recipients before transplant predicted broader TCR repertoire diversity after transplant.

This specimen's time point label, interpreted: recipient sample about 28 days before transplant, after cytoreduction. Blood from recipients was drawn roughly 28 days before transplant, then again at days 30, 100 and 180 after transplant. Nuclei Lysis Solution was used to extract genomic DNA from fresh or cryopreserved unfractionated peripheral blood mononuclear cells. This clone occurred a few times. Its antigen is still unknown. Per-nucleotide qualities are absent, and no much larger clonotype sits a single base away. With the immunoSEQ assay, which is a bias-controlled multiplex PCR relying on V- and J-specific primers, TCR beta CDR3 regions were amplified from genomic DNA. A proprietary barcode and Illumina adapter sequences were added to the CDR3 amplicons in a second PCR step. CDR3 libraries were sequenced on an Illumina MiSeq instrument. Per the original workflow: immunoSEQ Analyzer 3.0 was used for export and quality control, with R Bioconductor and Immunarch used for downstream analyses. Only productive rearrangements within the normalized downsampled data set were used in the calculation of repertoire metrics. Pathologically expanded clonotypes were defined as those larger than 5 templates in the normalized cohort. The Inverse Simpson Index served as the measure of repertoire diversity. To capture all clonotypes, CMV-specificity analyses were performed on the non-normalized data set. As stored in TCRdb, this immuneACCESS dataset retains in-frame rearrangements with V and J assigned. A fraction of the clones does not appear; measured against another copy, unresolved V genes explain less than half of the discrepancy, and the remainder lacks a known reason. V, J and clone size are those of that table, while D and trimming were read from the DNA. The sample table contains about 29,000 clones; only one count was recorded for 60% to 85% of them. The top ten constitute 6% to 7.5% of the sample.

Sequenced here: peripheral blood mononuclear cells, sampled before stem cell transplant. The clonotype comes from a woman aged 30 to 39 with chronic myeloid leukemia. Some clones in this sample may be carry-over from other donors' samples.

Here the CDR3 is given as CASSLTASNEKLFF. The bases read TGCGCCAGCAGCTTGACAGCTTCTAATGAAAAACTGTTTTTT. The sequence joins TRBV5-1 to TRBJ1-4; no D segment can be confidently identified. V is clipped by 1 base and J by 3 bases, and the sequence between their germline boundaries is 7 bases long. The CDR3 runs 14 residues from the cysteine to the phenylalanine. Just the 42-base CDR3 DNA is kept, in frame starting at base 1. CDR1 SGHRS and CDR2 YFSETQ were looked up in the germline V gene.